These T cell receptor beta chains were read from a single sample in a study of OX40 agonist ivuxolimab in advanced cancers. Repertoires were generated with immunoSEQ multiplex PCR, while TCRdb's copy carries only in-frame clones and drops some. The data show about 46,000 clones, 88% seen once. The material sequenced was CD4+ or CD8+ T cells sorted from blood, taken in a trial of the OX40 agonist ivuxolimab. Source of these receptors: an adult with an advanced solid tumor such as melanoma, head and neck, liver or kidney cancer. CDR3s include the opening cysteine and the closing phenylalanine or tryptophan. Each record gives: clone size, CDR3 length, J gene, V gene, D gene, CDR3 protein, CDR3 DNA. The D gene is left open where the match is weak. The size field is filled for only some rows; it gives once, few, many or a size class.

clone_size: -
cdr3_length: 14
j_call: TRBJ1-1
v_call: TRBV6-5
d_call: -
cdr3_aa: CASSLGGVNTEAFF
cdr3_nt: TGTGCCAGCAGCCTAGGGGGGGTGAACACTGAAGCTTTCTTT

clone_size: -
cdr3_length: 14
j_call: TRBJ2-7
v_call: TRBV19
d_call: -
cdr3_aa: CASSGGPGSYEQYF
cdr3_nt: TGTGCCAGTTCCGGGGGGCCCGGCTCCTACGAGCAGTACTTC

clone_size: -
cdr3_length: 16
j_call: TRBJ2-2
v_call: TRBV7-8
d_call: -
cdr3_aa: CALGAGSYPNTGELFF
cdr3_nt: TGTGCCTTGGGCGCCGGGTCTTACCCGAACACCGGGGAGCTGTTTTTT

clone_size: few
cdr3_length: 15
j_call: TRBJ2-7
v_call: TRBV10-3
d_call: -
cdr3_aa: CAISGLAGGTYEQYF
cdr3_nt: TGTGCCATCAGTGGCTTGGCAGGAGGCACCTACGAGCAGTACTTC

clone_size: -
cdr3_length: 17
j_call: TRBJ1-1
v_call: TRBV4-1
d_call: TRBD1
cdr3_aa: CASSQSSWTGLNTEAFF
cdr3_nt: TGCGCCAGCAGCCAATCCTCATGGACAGGGCTTAACACTGAAGCTTTCTTT

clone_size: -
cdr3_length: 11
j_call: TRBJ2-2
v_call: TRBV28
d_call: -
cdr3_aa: CASSLSTGLFF
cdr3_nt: TGTGCCAGCAGTTTATCGACCGGGCTGTTTTTT

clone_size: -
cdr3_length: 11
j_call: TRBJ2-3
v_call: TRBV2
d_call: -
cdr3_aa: CASSEETFQYF
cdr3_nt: TGTGCCAGCAGTGAAGAGACTTTTCAGTATTTT

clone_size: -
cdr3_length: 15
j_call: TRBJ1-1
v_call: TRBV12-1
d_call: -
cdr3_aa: CASSKLTLGDTEAFF
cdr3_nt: TGTGCCAGCAGCAAACTCACTCTGGGGGACACTGAAGCTTTCTTT

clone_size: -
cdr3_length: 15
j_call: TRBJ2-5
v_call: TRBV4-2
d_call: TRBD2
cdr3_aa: CASSQLSGGGETQYF
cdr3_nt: TGTGCCAGCAGCCAACTTAGCGGGGGAGGGGAGACCCAGTACTTC

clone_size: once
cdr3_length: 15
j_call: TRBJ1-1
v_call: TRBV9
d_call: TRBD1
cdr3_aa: CASSPRTGLNTEAFF
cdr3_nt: TGTGCCAGCAGCCCACGGACAGGGTTAAACACTGAAGCTTTCTTT

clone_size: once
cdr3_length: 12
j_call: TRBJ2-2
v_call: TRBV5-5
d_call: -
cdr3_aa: CASSSGGGELFF
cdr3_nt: TGTGCCAGCAGCTCCGGTGGCGGGGAGCTGTTTTTT

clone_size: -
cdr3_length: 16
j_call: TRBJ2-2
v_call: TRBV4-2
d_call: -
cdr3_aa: CASSQAKSKNTGELFF
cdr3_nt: TGTGCCAGCAGCCAAGCTAAGAGCAAGAACACCGGGGAGCTGTTTTTT

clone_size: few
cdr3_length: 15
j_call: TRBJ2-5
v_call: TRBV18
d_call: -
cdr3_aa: CASSPYAGTKETQYF
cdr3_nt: TGTGCCAGCTCACCCTACGCCGGGACAAAAGAGACCCAGTACTTC

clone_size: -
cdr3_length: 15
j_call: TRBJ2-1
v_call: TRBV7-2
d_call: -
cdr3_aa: CASSLDPGSYNEQFF
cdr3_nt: TGTGCCAGCAGCTTAGACCCAGGCTCCTACAATGAGCAGTTCTTC

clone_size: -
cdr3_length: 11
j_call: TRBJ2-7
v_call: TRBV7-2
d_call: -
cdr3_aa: CASSRNYEQYF
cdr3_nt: TGTGCCAGCAGCCGAAACTACGAGCAGTACTTC

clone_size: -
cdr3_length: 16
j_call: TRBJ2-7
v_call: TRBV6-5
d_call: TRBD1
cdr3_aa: CASSYARGQGVSLQYF
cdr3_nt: TGTGCCAGCAGTTACGCAAGAGGACAGGGAGTTTCCCTTCAGTACTTC

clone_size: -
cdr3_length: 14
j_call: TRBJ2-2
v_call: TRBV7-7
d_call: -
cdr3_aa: CASSLQGSTGELFF
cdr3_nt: TGTGCTAGCAGCTTACAGGGTTCCACCGGGGAGCTGTTTTTT

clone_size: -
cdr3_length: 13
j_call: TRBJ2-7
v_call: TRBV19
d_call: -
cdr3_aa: CASSWTLTYEQYF
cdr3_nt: TGTGCCAGTAGTTGGACCCTAACCTACGAGCAGTACTTC

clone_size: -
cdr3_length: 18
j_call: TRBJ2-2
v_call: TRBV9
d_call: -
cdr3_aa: CASSVVRSGPANTGELFF
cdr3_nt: TGTGCCAGCAGCGTAGTTCGGTCGGGCCCCGCGAACACCGGGGAGCTGTTTTTT

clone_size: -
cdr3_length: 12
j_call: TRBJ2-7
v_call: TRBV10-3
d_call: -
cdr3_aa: CAISPQGYEQYF
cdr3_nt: TGTGCCATCAGTCCACAGGGCTACGAGCAGTACTTC

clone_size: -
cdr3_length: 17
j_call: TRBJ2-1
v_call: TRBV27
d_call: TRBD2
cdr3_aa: CASSPPTGTSGDNEQFF
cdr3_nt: TGTGCCAGCAGCCCCCCCACCGGGACTAGCGGGGACAATGAGCAGTTCTTC

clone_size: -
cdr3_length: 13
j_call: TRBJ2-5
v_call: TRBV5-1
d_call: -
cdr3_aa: CASSAGTAETQYF
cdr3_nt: TGCGCCAGCAGCGCGGGGACAGCGGAGACCCAGTACTTC

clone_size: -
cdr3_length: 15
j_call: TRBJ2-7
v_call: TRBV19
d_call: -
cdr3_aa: CASSIATLGAYEQYF
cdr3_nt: TGTGCCAGTAGTATAGCAACACTAGGGGCCTACGAGCAGTACTTC

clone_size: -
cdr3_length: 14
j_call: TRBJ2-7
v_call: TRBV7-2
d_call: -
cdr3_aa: CASSTSRETYEQYF
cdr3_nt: TGTGCCAGCAGCACGTCACGGGAAACCTACGAGCAGTACTTC

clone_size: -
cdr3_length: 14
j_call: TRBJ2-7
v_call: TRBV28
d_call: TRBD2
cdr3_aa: CASSSSRGVYEQYF
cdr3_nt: TGTGCCAGCAGTTCCTCTCGGGGGGTTTACGAGCAGTACTTC

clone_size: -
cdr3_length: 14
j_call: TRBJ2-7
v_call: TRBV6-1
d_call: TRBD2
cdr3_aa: CASSATVTSDEQYF
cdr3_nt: TGTGCCAGCAGTGCCACCGTAACTAGCGACGAGCAGTACTTC

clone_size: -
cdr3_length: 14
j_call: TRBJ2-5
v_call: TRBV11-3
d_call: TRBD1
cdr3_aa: CASSLRGQGETQYF
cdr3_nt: TGTGCCAGCAGCTTACGTGGACAGGGGGAGACCCAGTACTTC

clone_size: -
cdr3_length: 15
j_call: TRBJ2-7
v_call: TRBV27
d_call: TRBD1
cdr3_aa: CASSVGTGGSYEQYF
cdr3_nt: TGTGCCAGCAGTGTTGGGACAGGGGGTTCCTACGAGCAGTACTTC